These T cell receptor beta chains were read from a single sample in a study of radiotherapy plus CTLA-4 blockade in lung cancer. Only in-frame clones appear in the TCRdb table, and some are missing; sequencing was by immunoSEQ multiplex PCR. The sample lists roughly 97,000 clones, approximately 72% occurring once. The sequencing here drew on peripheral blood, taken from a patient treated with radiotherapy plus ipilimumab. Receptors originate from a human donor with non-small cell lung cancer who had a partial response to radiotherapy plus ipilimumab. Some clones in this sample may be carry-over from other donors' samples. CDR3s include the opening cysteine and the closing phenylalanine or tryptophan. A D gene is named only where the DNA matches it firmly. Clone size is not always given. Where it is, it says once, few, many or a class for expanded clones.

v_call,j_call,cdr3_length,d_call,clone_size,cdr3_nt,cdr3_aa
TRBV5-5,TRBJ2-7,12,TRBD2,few,TGTGCCAGCAGCTTGAGGGAGGGCGAGCAGTACTTC,CASSLREGEQYF
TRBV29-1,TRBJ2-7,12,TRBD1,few,TGCAGCGTTGAGGGACAGGGATACGAGCAGTACTTC,CSVEGQGYEQYF
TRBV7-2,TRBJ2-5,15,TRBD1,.,TGTGCCAGCAGCCAATGGGACAGGAGCCAAGAGACCCAGTACTTC,CASSQWDRSQETQYF
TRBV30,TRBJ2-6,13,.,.,TGTGCCTGGAGCGTCTCTGGGGCCAACGTCCTGACTTTC,CAWSVSGANVLTF
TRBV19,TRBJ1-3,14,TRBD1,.,TGTGCCAGCGTGACAGGGGGCTCTGGAAACACCATATATTTT,CASVTGGSGNTIYF
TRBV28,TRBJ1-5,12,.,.,TGTGCCAGCAGACAAAGCAATCAGCCCCAGCATTTT,CASRQSNQPQHF
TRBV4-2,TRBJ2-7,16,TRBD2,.,TGTGCCAGCAGCTTGACTAGCGGGGGACTTCCCTACGAGCAGTACTTC,CASSLTSGGLPYEQYF
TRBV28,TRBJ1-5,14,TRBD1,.,TGTGCCAGCAGTTTGCAGGGGGCGCGTCAGCCCCAGCATTTT,CASSLQGARQPQHF
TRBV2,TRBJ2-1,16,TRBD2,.,TGTGCCAGCAGGATGGGACTAGCGGGAAGTTACAATGAGCAGTTCTTC,CASRMGLAGSYNEQFF
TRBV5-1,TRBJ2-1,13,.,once,TGCGCCAGCAGCTTGGAAATTAGGGAGGAGCAGTTCTTC,CASSLEIREEQFF
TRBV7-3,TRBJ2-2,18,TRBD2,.,TGTGCCAGCAGCCCCACCGCTTTCGGGGGGGCGAACACCGGGGAGCTGTTTTTT,CASSPTAFGGANTGELFF